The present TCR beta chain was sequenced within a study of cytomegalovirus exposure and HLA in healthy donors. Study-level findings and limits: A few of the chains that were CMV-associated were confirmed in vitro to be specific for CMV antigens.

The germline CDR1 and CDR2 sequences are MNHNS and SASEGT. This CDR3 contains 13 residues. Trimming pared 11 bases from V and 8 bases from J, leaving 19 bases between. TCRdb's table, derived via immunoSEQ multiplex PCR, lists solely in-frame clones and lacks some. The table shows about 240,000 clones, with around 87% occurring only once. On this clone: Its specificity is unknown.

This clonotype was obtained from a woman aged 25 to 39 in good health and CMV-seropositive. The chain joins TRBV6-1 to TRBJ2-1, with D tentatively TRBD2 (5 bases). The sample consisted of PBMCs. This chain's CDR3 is CASRRGLVDEQFF. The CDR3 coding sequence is TGTGCCTCCCGACGAGGGTTAGTCGATGAGCAGTTCTTC.